The clone carrying this T cell receptor beta chain was counted only a few times. Then a second PCR, running roughly 7 to 12 cycles, was carried out with a sample-barcoded 5' primer and a J-beta primer mix. Each CDR3 protein is one row after TCRdb ran MiXCR on the 5' RACE reads. The table includes around 990,000 distinct CDR3 sequences, less than 45% detected once. This sample is drawn from a study of blood T cells in healthy people across ages. CDR3 size: 12 residues. Trimming shortened V by 3 bases and J by 4 bases, and 9 bases separated the two germline ends. Germline values: CDR1 DFQATT, CDR2 SNEGSKA (reference sequence).

Sample: blood. The receptor comes from a young man in good health. The rearrangement joins TRBV20-1 to TRBJ1-2; no clear D. CDR3: CSASEHSYGYTF. CDR3 sequence (DNA): TGCAGTGCTAGTGAGCATTCCTATGGCTACACCTTC.